Presented here are 23 T cell receptor beta chains from one specimen sequenced in a study of metastatic and nonmetastatic thyroid tumors. With MiXCR, TCRdb reprocessed the PCR reads. The table includes 25,000 to 35,000 clones, roughly 30% detected once. Patients had received no treatment of any kind before thyroid surgery. Sequencing used blood. The source of these receptors is a female donor with papillary thyroid cancer or a benign thyroid nodule (not recorded which). Some clones in this sample may be carry-over from other donors' samples.

This clone was detected a few times. The rearrangement joins TRBV6-1 to TRBJ2-7, with a weak D call TRBD1 (6 bases). Germline CDR1 and CDR2: MNHNS and SASEGT. The CDR3 contains 13 residues. Trimming cost V 8 bases and J 5 bases, with 16 bases left between them. CDR3 protein: CASGKYRADEQYF. In DNA form, the CDR3 reads TGTGCCAGCGGGAAATACAGGGCGGACGAGCAGTACTTC.

In this sample, this clone turned up many times. The chain couples TRBV2 to TRBJ2-2, with 10 positions matching TRBD2. Germline loops: CDR1 SNHLY, CDR2 FYNNEI. The CDR3 is 16 residues long. V lost 6 bases to trimming and J lost 4 bases; unmatched junction nucleotides: 8. The CDR3 DNA follows: TGTGCCAGCAGGACTAGCGGGCCTACCACCACCGGGGAGCTGTTTTTT. Amino acids: CASRTSGPTTTGELFF.

Notes on this clone: This may be a read error, as it is one base from a much larger clone. The J gene is TRBJ2-3, the V gene TRBV18, with D unresolved. The CDR3 runs to 15 residues. Germline V gene data show CDR1 as KGHSH and CDR2 as LQKENI. The CDR3 DNA is TGTGCCAGCTCACCAAAGAAGCTTTACACAGATAAGCAGTATTTT. It specifies CASSPKKLYTDKQYF.

This chain links TRBV28 with TRBJ1-2; perhaps TRBD1 as D (5 bases). V was shortened by 6 bases and J by 8 bases, with 22 bases between the two germline ends. This CDR3 is 15 amino acids long. From germline, CDR1 is MDHEN and CDR2 SYDVKM. The CDR3 DNA follows: TGTGCCAGCAGCTTACCGGGACGGGGGGGGGGGGGCTACACCTTC. This gives the protein CASSLPGRGGGGYTF.

This clone was seen once. This chain links TRBV7-8 with TRBJ1-1, with D hard to call. The germline gives CDR1 SGHVS, CDR2 FQNEAQ. Trimming removed 0 bases at V and 0 bases at J, with 8 bases between. The CDR3 sequence is 15 residues long. The CDR3 sequence is CASSLARTVNTEAFF. In DNA form, the CDR3 reads TGTGCCAGCAGCTTAGCCCGGACGGTGAACACTGAAGCTTTCTTT.

V and J are TRBV19 and TRBJ1-6; tentative D call: TRBD1 (6 bases). The length of the CDR3 is 15 residues. The germline V gene encodes CDR1 LNHDA and CDR2 SQIVND (reference sequence). V lost 5 bases, J lost 7 bases, and 15 bases lay in between. This chain's CDR3 is CASSSQGFDNSPLHF. CDR3 DNA sequence: TGTGCCAGTAGTTCACAGGGATTCGACAATTCACCCCTCCACTTT.

This clone was counted many times. The chain joins TRBV11-1 to TRBJ2-2; no clear D. The ends were cut back, 4 bases at V and 7 bases at J, with 7 bases in the middle. Germline CDR1 reads SGHAT; CDR2 reads FQDESV (reference sequence). The CDR3 has 12 amino acids. The DNA of the CDR3 is TGTGCCAGCAGCTCGGGTGGCGGGGAGCTGTTTTTT. This gives the protein CASSSGGGELFF. The full variable domain, completed using reference TRBV11-1 and TRBJ2-2, is EAEVAQSPRYKITEKSQAVAFWCDPISGHATLYWYRQILGQGPELLVQFQDESVVDDSQLPKDRFSAERLKGVDSTLKIQPAELGDSAMYLCASSSGGGELFFGEGSRLTVL.

V and J are TRBV6-1 and TRBJ2-1; 8 nucleotides match TRBD2. CDR1 and CDR2 from the germline V gene are MNHNS and SASEGT. This CDR3 region has 17 residues. J lost 9 bases, V lost 4 bases, and 17 bases had no gene match. For the CDR3, the DNA is TGTGCCAGCAGTGCCGTTTCGAGCGGGAGCAGCGAGGGTGAGCAGTTCTTC. Its translation is CASSAVSSGSSEGEQFF.

In this sample, this clone turned up a few times. CDR3 bases: TGTGCCAGTAGTTCCAAGGGACTAGCCTACGAGCAGTACTTC. Translating gives CASSSKGLAYEQYF. This chain connects TRBV19 to TRBJ2-7, with TRBD2 matching over 8 bases. The germline CDR1 and CDR2 sequences are LNHDA and SQIVND (reference sequence). The length of the CDR3 is 14 residues. With 5 bases clipped from V and 2 bases from J, the junction kept 5 bases outside the gene matches.

This clone was observed a few times. The V gene is TRBV28, the J gene TRBJ2-7; 7 bases match TRBD2. The CDR3 is 14 residues long. V dropped 4 bases and J dropped 1; count of bases not matched to a gene: 4. Germline CDR1 MDHEN, CDR2 SYDVKM. Here the CDR3 DNA reads TGTGCCAGCAGTTCCCCGGGAGGATCCTACGAGCAGTACTTC. Translation gives CASSSPGGSYEQYF.

This rearrangement joins TRBV2 to TRBJ2-7; 10 bases fit TRBD2. V lost 7 bases and J lost 7; bases outside the gene matches: 7. CDR3 length: 13 amino acids. Per the germline V gene, CDR1 is SNHLY and CDR2 is FYNNEI. CDR3 protein: CASKGLALKEQYF. In nucleotides, the CDR3 is TGTGCCAGCAAGGGACTAGCGTTAAAAGAGCAGTACTTC. Complete variable domain (other parts from reference TRBV2 and TRBJ2-7): EPEVTQTPSHQVTQMGQEVILRCVPISNHLYFYWYRQILGQKVEFLVSFYNNEISEKSEIFDDQFSVERPDGSNFTLKIRSTKLEDSAMYFCASKGLALKEQYFGPGTRLTVT.

This clone was seen many times. This sequence joins TRBV11-2 and TRBJ1-3, with D maybe TRBD1 (5 bases). There are 15 residues in the CDR3. Germline lookup yields CDR1 SGHAT and CDR2 FQNNGV. The V end lost 5 bases, the J end lost 4 bases, and 15 bases lay between the germline ends. CDR3 in amino acids: CASSPGGGSGNTIYF. The CDR3 DNA follows: TGTGCCAGCAGCCCCGGGGGGGGATCCGGAAACACCATATATTTT. Complete variable domain (other parts from reference TRBV11-2 and TRBJ1-3): EAGVAQSPRYKIIEKRQSVAFWCNPISGHATLYWYQQILGQGPKLLIQFQNNGVVDDSQLPKDRFSAERLKGVDSTLKIQPAKLEDSAVYLCASSPGGGSGNTIYFGEGSWLTVV.

V and J are TRBV15 and TRBJ2-5, with 7 bases aligning to TRBD2. With V trimmed by 1 base and J by 3 bases, 8 bases remained unmatched. Germline V gene lookup returns CDR1 LNHNV and CDR2 YYDKDF (reference sequence). The CDR3 is 16 amino acids. CDR3 loop: CATSRAPGGREETQYF. DNA of the CDR3: TGTGCCACCAGCAGAGCGCCAGGCGGGAGAGAAGAGACCCAGTACTTC.

This clone was recorded a few times. The V and J genes are TRBV12-3 or TRBV12-4 and TRBJ2-7; D may be TRBD2 (6 bases). Trimming left V 6 bases short and J 0 bases short, with 18 bases between. CDR3 length: 16 residues. The CDR3 sequence is CASSSQGAGLSYEQYF. In nucleotides, the CDR3 is TGTGCCAGCAGCTCCCAAGGAGCGGGCCTCTCCTACGAGCAGTACTTC.

The gene calls are TRBV27 and TRBJ1-2; D gene uncertain. The length of the CDR3 is 16 residues. Trimming shortened V by 6 bases and J by 4 bases, and 21 bases separated the two germline ends. CDR1 is MNHEY and CDR2 is SMNVEV in the germline V gene (reference sequence). The CDR3 sequence: CASSPRWAGSGYGYTF. CDR3 DNA sequence: TGTGCCAGCAGCCCAAGGTGGGCGGGAAGTGGCTATGGCTACACCTTC.

The J gene is TRBJ2-3, the V gene TRBV5-1; TRBD2 matches 7 bases. CDR1 and CDR2 (germline): SGHRS, YFSETQ. The CDR3 spans 14 residues. V lost 4 bases, J lost 6 bases, and 8 bases stayed unmatched. Here the CDR3 DNA reads TGCGCCAGCAGCGTGGAGCGGGGTGGGGATACGCAGTATTTT. Protein product: CASSVERGGDTQYF.

The V gene is TRBV4-1, the J gene TRBJ2-7; 9 nucleotides agree with TRBD2. CDR3 size: 16 residues. The V and J ends lost 4 bases and 2 bases, in that order; junction bases with no gene match: 9. Per germline, CDR1 MGHRA and CDR2 YSYEKL. CDR3 sequence: CASSRFLAGETYEQYF. The CDR3, as DNA: TGCGCCAGCAGCCGTTTTTTAGCGGGGGAAACCTACGAGCAGTACTTC.

The chain carries TRBV3-1 and TRBJ2-5; 8 bases agree with TRBD2. Trimming took 2 bases from V and 5 from J; bases not matched to a gene: 10. Germline V CDR1 and CDR2: LGHDT, YNNKEL (reference sequence). The CDR3 runs to 16 residues. CDR3 loop: CASSQLGAGGGETQYF. In nucleotides, the CDR3 is TGTGCCAGCAGCCAACTCGGGGCGGGAGGTGGTGAGACCCAGTACTTC.

The rearrangement joins TRBV19 to TRBJ1-1; 7 positions agree with TRBD1. Germline V gene data show CDR1 as LNHDA and CDR2 as SQIVND (reference sequence). V lost 4 bases and J lost 7; bases outside the gene matches: 6. The CDR3 has 13 residues. The CDR3 sequence: CASSRTGAHEAFF. The CDR3 DNA reads TGTGCCAGTAGTAGAACAGGGGCGCATGAAGCTTTCTTT.

This clone was seen more than once but under ten times. The rearrangement links TRBV20-1 to TRBJ1-1, with a possible D match to TRBD1 (5 bases). Trimming took off 2 bases at V and 0 bases at J, with 10 bases between the two ends. The CDR3 is 14 residues long. Germline CDR1 DFQATT, CDR2 SNEGSKA (reference sequence). This CDR3 is CSARYGGMNTEAFF. The CDR3 DNA follows: TGCAGTGCTAGATATGGGGGGATGAACACTGAAGCTTTCTTT.

V usage is TRBV28 and J usage is TRBJ1-5; tentatively, D is TRBD1 (6 bases). V shed 2 bases and J shed 1 base, with 12 bases lying between them. This CDR3 has 16 amino acids. Germline lookup yields CDR1 MDHEN and CDR2 SYDVKM. The CDR3, as DNA: TGTGCCAGCAGTTTAGGGGGCATATTAAGCAATCAGCCCCAGCATTTT. Protein: CASSLGGILSNQPQHF. Full variable domain (missing parts from reference TRBV28 and TRBJ1-5): DVKVTQSSRYLVKRTGEKVFLECVQDMDHENMFWYRQDPGLGLRLIYFSYDVKMKEKGDIPEGYSVSREKKERFSLILESASTNQTSMYLCASSLGGILSNQPQHFGDGTRLSIL.

Judged by abundance, this clone is medium-sized. The rearrangement joins TRBV12-3 or TRBV12-4 to TRBJ1-2, with D unresolved. This CDR3 has 12 amino acids. V was pared by 8 bases and J by 8 bases, with 15 bases between. CDR3 residues: CASQFRTSGYTF. For the CDR3, the DNA is TGTGCCAGCCAGTTCAGGACGAGCGGCTACACCTTC.

The chain recombines TRBV6-1 with TRBJ2-7; possibly TRBD1 for D (6 bases). Germline V gives CDR1 MNHNS, CDR2 SASEGT. The V gene lost 5 bases and the J gene lost 2 bases, with 13 bases spanning the gap. CDR3 size: 14 residues. Written as DNA, the CDR3 is TGTGCCAGCAGTCCGGGACATACCACCTACGAGCAGTACTTC. It specifies CASSPGHTTYEQYF.